A single sample gave rise to the 29 T cell receptor beta chains below, sequenced in a study of graft-versus-host responses after intestinal transplantation. What these receptors recognize is not known. Assay: immunoSEQ multiplex PCR; the TCRdb copy retains only in-frame clones and omits some. The sample carries roughly 100,000 clones, roughly 93% recorded once. Here the sequenced sample was unstimulated CD8+ T cells sorted from spleen or lymph node cells, taken before intestinal transplant. The receptors come from a human donor who received an intestinal transplant.

The chain combines TRBV10-1 with TRBJ1-5; 7 bases align to TRBD1. The length of the CDR3 is 14 residues. V lost 0 bases to trimming and J lost 7 bases; unmatched junction nucleotides: 3. Germline CDR1 WNHNN, CDR2 SYGVQD (reference sequence). The CDR3 nucleotides are TGCGCCAGCAGTGAGTCAGGGGGCCGGCAGCCCCAGCATTTT. This translates into CASSESGGRQPQHF.

This chain links TRBV9 with TRBJ2-3, with 15 bases lining up with TRBD2. Germline V gene lookup returns CDR1 SGDLS and CDR2 YYNGEE. Losses at the gene ends were 0 bases for V and 3 bases for J; bases not matched to a gene: 5. The CDR3 runs to 18 residues. This chain's CDR3 is CASSVGGTSGGITDTQYF. In DNA, the CDR3 is TGTGCCAGCAGCGTAGGAGGGACTAGCGGGGGGATTACAGATACGCAGTATTTT.

The chain has TRBV19 and TRBJ1-2; no firm D call. The ends were cut back, 4 bases at V and 1 base at J, with 16 bases in the middle. From germline, CDR1 is LNHDA and CDR2 SQIVND (reference sequence). CDR3 length: 16 residues. Here the CDR3 reads CASSTDDSLVNYGYTF. The CDR3 DNA sequence: TGTGCCAGTAGTACCGACGACTCCTTAGTTAACTATGGCTACACCTTC.

The chain uses TRBV11-3 and TRBJ1-1, with D perhaps TRBD1 (5 bases). Per germline, CDR1 SGHNT and CDR2 YENEEA. This CDR3 is built from 15 residues. Trimming left V 4 bases short and J 4 bases short, with 16 bases between. The CDR3 sequence: CASSSDAGPFTEAFF. CDR3 nucleotide sequence: TGTGCCAGCAGCTCCGACGCAGGGCCCTTCACTGAAGCTTTCTTT.

J is TRBJ1-1 and V is TRBV7-9; D uncertain. The CDR3 is 14 amino acids. The V end lost 3 bases, the J end lost 0 bases, and 8 bases lay between the germline ends. Germline CDR1 reads SEHNR; CDR2 reads FQNEAQ (reference sequence). This chain's CDR3 is CASSLGPMNTEAFF. The CDR3 nucleotides read TGTGCCAGCAGCTTGGGTCCGATGAACACTGAAGCTTTCTTT. Full variable domain (rest looked up from reference TRBV7-9 and TRBJ1-1): DTGVSQNPRHKITKRGQNVTFRCDPISEHNRLYWYRQTLGQGPEFLTYFQNEAQLEKSRLLSDRFSAERPKGSFSTLEIQRTEQGDSAMYLCASSLGPMNTEAFFGQGTRLTVV.

The genes are TRBV5-5 and TRBJ2-3; D call uncertain. V lost 7 bases and J lost 2, with 17 bases in between. Germline V gene data show CDR1 as SGHKS and CDR2 as YYEKEE (reference sequence). CDR3 length: 15 residues. The DNA for the CDR3 is TGTGCCAGCTATCCGGCTCGCATAATCACAGATACGCAGTATTTT. This codes for CASYPARIITDTQYF. Full variable domain (rest looked up from reference TRBV5-5 and TRBJ2-3): DAGVTQSPTHLIKTRGQQVTLRCSPISGHKSVSWYQQVLGQGPQFIFQYYEKEERGRGNFPDRFSARQFPNYSSELNVNALLLGDSALYLCASYPARIITDTQYFGPGTRLTVL.

V gene TRBV4-1 combines with J gene TRBJ2-5; 12 bases match TRBD2. V shed 0 bases and J 6 bases; nucleotides not matched to a gene: 5. This CDR3 region has 16 residues. Germline CDR1 reads MGHRA; CDR2 reads YSYEKL. The CDR3 loop reads CASSQDLAGGPKTQYF. In DNA, the CDR3 is TGCGCCAGCAGCCAAGATCTAGCGGGGGGGCCAAAGACCCAGTACTTC.

CDR3 bases: TGTGCCAGACCCGAGGGGGGCCAGATCAACGAAAAACTGTTTTTT. Its translation is CARPEGGQINEKLFF. This chain links TRBV6-5 with TRBJ1-4; D possibly corresponds to TRBD1 (6 bases). CDR3 length equals 15 residues. V was pared by 9 bases and J by 8 bases, with 22 bases between. Germline V CDR1 and CDR2: MNHEY, SVGAGI.

J is TRBJ2-7 and V is TRBV6-6; D ambiguous. The ends were cut back, 2 bases at V and 1 base at J, with 6 bases in the middle. This CDR3 is built from 13 residues. CDR1 and CDR2 (germline): MNHNY, SVGAGI (reference sequence). CDR3 nucleotides: TGTGCCAGCAGTTACACCCCTTCCTACGAGCAGTACTTC. Amino acids: CASSYTPSYEQYF.

Here the CDR3 reads CASSVESDEQFF. DNA of the CDR3: TGTGCCAGCAGCGTAGAGTCGGATGAGCAGTTCTTC. J is TRBJ2-1 and V is TRBV9; D gene unclear. Trimming stripped 0 bases from V and 8 bases from J, with 6 bases between. The V gene's germline CDR1 is SGDLS and CDR2 YYNGEE. The length of the CDR3 is 12 residues. Variable domain in full (rest from reference TRBV9 and TRBJ2-1): DSGVTQTPKHLITATGQRVTLRCSPRSGDLSVYWYQQSLDQGLQFLIQYYNGEERAKGNILERFSAQQFPDLHSELNLSSLELGDSALYFCASSVESDEQFFGPGTRLTVL.

CDR3 in DNA: TGCGCCAGCAGCTCACCACAGGGGTACGGCTACAATGAGCAGTTCTTC. This sequence encodes CASSSPQGYGYNEQFF. The rearrangement links TRBV5-1 to TRBJ2-1; TRBD1 aligns across 7 bases. There are 16 residues in the CDR3. Per germline, CDR1 SGHRS and CDR2 YFSETQ. J lost 3 bases, V lost 3 bases, and 9 bases had no gene match.

The genes are TRBV14 and TRBJ1-5, with 7 bases aligning to TRBD1. V shed 4 bases and J 3 bases; nucleotides not matched to a gene: 9. Germline V gene lookup returns CDR1 SGHDN and CDR2 FVKESK. The CDR3 runs 16 residues. CDR3 residues: CASSPKGAGFNQPQHF. The CDR3, as DNA: TGTGCCAGCAGCCCCAAGGGGGCAGGCTTCAATCAGCCCCAGCATTTT.

The rearrangement uses TRBV7-2 and TRBJ2-3, with 8 bases matching TRBD1. Germline V gene sequence: CDR1 SGHTA, CDR2 FQGNSA. With V trimmed by 5 bases and J by 2 bases, 12 bases remained unmatched. The CDR3 covers 17 residues. CDR3: CASSVHQGAPITDTQYF. In DNA form, the CDR3 reads TGTGCCAGCAGCGTTCACCAGGGGGCCCCAATCACAGATACGCAGTATTTT.

Regarding this clone: Other nucleotide sequences from this sample produce the same CDR3. The chain combines TRBV9 with TRBJ1-3; D gene unclear. The CDR3 sequence is 11 residues long. The V gene's germline CDR1 is SGDLS and CDR2 YYNGEE. Trimming pared 5 bases from V and 1 base from J, leaving 1 base between. CDR3 in DNA: TGTGCCAGCAGTTCTGGAAACACCATATATTTT. This codes for CASSSGNTIYF. The full variable domain, in which reference TRBV9 and TRBJ1-3 provide the parts outside the CDR3, is DSGVTQTPKHLITATGQRVTLRCSPRSGDLSVYWYQQSLDQGLQFLIQYYNGEERAKGNILERFSAQQFPDLHSELNLSSLELGDSALYFCASSSGNTIYFGEGSWLTVV.

The chain uses TRBV6-1 and TRBJ1-3; no firm D call. Trimming pared 6 bases from V and 2 bases from J, leaving 5 bases between. Per the germline V gene, CDR1 is MNHNS and CDR2 is SASEGT. The CDR3 totals 12 residues. In nucleotides, the CDR3 is TGTGCCAGCAGGGCGGCTGGAAACACCATATATTTT. It yields the protein CASRAAGNTIYF.

The V call is TRBV2, the J call TRBJ2-5, with D unresolved. CDR1 SNHLY and CDR2 FYNNEI come from the germline V gene. The V gene lost 6 bases and the J gene lost 3 bases, with 8 bases spanning the gap. The CDR3 length is 12 residues. CDR3 residues: CASRTEKETQYF. For the CDR3, the DNA is TGTGCCAGCAGAACGGAAAAAGAGACCCAGTACTTC.

The chain has TRBV2 and TRBJ2-3, with D hard to call. The CDR3 totals 12 residues. Germline-derived CDR1 and CDR2 are SNHLY and FYNNEI. Between the trimmed V and J ends, which lost 6 bases and 2 bases, there was a span of 6 bases. This chain's CDR3 is CASRGFTDTQYF. Here the CDR3 DNA reads TGTGCCAGCAGGGGGTTCACAGATACGCAGTATTTT.

This rearrangement joins TRBV4-1 to TRBJ2-7, with TRBD2 identical over 7 bases. The CDR3 runs 13 residues. V was pared by 5 bases and J by 3 bases, with 4 bases of the junction left unmatched. Germline V gene data show CDR1 as MGHRA and CDR2 as YSYEKL. This chain's CDR3 is CASSTWGGYEQYF. CDR3 sequence (DNA): TGCGCCAGCAGCACCTGGGGGGGCTACGAGCAGTACTTC.

The V call is TRBV7-2, the J call TRBJ2-7, with D uncertain. The CDR3 contains 15 residues. Trimming took 4 bases from V and 0 from J, leaving 13 bases between them. Germline CDR1 SGHTA, CDR2 FQGNSA. The CDR3 DNA reads as TGTGCCAGCAGCTCGGGTCTCAGGAGCTCCTACGAGCAGTACTTC. It yields the protein CASSSGLRSSYEQYF.

The J gene is TRBJ1-4, the V gene TRBV4-1; D remains unclear. Trimming left V 0 bases short and J 0 bases short, with 8 bases between. The CDR3 consists of 16 residues. Germline values: CDR1 MGHRA, CDR2 YSYEKL. The CDR3 bases are TGCGCCAGCAGCCAAGATCCGACTGCAACTAATGAAAAACTGTTTTTT. Amino acids: CASSQDPTATNEKLFF.

On this clone itself: The junction differs from germline at one of its ends, possibly a read error. The rearrangement links TRBV27 to TRBJ2-7; TRBD1 aligns across 11 bases. The CDR3 consists of 15 residues. CDR1 MNHEY and CDR2 SMNVEV come from the germline V gene (reference sequence). The CDR3 protein is CASSISGTGGHEQYF. CDR3 in DNA: TGTGCCAGCAGTATATCCGGGACAGGGGGGCACGAGCAGTACTTC.

V usage is TRBV27 and J usage is TRBJ2-7; TRBD1 or TRBD2 may be the D gene (5 bases each). This CDR3 has 12 residues. Germline V gene sequence: CDR1 MNHEY, CDR2 SMNVEV (reference sequence). Trimming cost V 7 bases and J 3 bases, with 10 bases left between them. This chain's CDR3 is CASIGDGYEQYF. The CDR3 DNA sequence: TGTGCCAGCATCGGGGACGGCTACGAGCAGTACTTC.

The chain has TRBV7-9 and TRBJ1-2; TRBD1 matches at 11 bases. Germline V CDR1 and CDR2: SEHNR, FQNEAQ (reference sequence). Losses at the gene ends were 1 base for V and 4 bases for J; bases not matched to a gene: 5. The length of the CDR3 is 16 residues. CDR3 region: CASSLGTGGDPYGYTF. Here the CDR3 DNA reads TGTGCCAGCAGCTTAGGGACAGGGGGCGATCCCTATGGCTACACCTTC.

To note about this clone: Other DNA sequences from this sample encode an identical CDR3 as well. The chain combines TRBV19 with TRBJ1-1; maybe TRBD1 (5 bases). Germline V gene data show CDR1 as LNHDA and CDR2 as SQIVND (reference sequence). This CDR3 is 14 amino acids long. V lost 3 bases and J lost 4, with 12 bases in between. The CDR3 bases are TGTGCCAGTAGTATCGGGCAGGGAGGCACTGAAGCTTTCTTT. Its protein is CASSIGQGGTEAFF. Drawing the rest from reference TRBV19 and TRBJ1-1, the complete variable domain is DGGITQSPKYLFRKEGQNVTLSCEQNLNHDAMYWYRQDPGQGLRLIYYSQIVNDFQKGDIAEGYSVSREKKESFPLTVTSAQKNPTAFYLCASSIGQGGTEAFFGQGTRLTVV.

A few counts support this clone. The V call is TRBV4-1, the J call TRBJ2-7; D is unresolved. V gave up 3 bases and J gave up 0 bases, with 12 bases separating them. Germline CDR1 and CDR2: MGHRA and YSYEKL. The CDR3 loop spans 15 amino acids. The CDR3 nucleotides are TGCGCCAGCAGCCAGGGCTTAGGAACCTCCTACGAGCAGTACTTC. It is translated as CASSQGLGTSYEQYF.

The chain joins TRBV27 to TRBJ2-7; 8 nucleotides line up with TRBD1. In germline, CDR1 is MNHEY, CDR2 SMNVEV (reference sequence). The CDR3 spans 15 residues. The ends lost 8 bases at V and 4 bases at J; junction bases unmatched: 13. The DNA of the CDR3 is TGTGCCAGCTCCAAGGACAGGACAGGGTGGTACGAGCAGTACTTC. Protein sequence: CASSKDRTGWYEQYF.

This chain uses TRBV10-2 with TRBJ2-1; D is unresolved. The CDR3 length is 12 residues. V was trimmed by 3 bases and J by 3 bases, leaving 3 bases between them. Germline values: CDR1 WSHSY, CDR2 SAAADI. The CDR3 spells CASSENYNEQFF. DNA of the CDR3: TGCGCCAGCAGTGAAAACTACAATGAGCAGTTCTTC.

This clone was counted once. The rearrangement uses TRBV27 and TRBJ1-2; D remains unclear. The V end was cut by 6 bases, the J end by 5 bases, with 16 bases between. Germline CDR1 reads MNHEY; CDR2 reads SMNVEV (reference sequence). CDR3 size: 14 residues. CDR3 nucleotides: TGTGCCAGCAGCAATCGGGAGAACGGGTATGGCTACACCTTC. It translates to CASSNRENGYGYTF.

This chain uses TRBV6-5 with TRBJ2-1; maybe TRBD1 (6 bases). Germline V gives CDR1 MNHEY, CDR2 SVGAGI. The CDR3 length is 14 residues. The V gene lost 6 bases and the J gene lost 0 bases, with 9 bases spanning the gap. CDR3 in DNA: TGTGCCAGCAGCGGGACACTCTCCTACAATGAGCAGTTCTTC. Its translation: CASSGTLSYNEQFF.